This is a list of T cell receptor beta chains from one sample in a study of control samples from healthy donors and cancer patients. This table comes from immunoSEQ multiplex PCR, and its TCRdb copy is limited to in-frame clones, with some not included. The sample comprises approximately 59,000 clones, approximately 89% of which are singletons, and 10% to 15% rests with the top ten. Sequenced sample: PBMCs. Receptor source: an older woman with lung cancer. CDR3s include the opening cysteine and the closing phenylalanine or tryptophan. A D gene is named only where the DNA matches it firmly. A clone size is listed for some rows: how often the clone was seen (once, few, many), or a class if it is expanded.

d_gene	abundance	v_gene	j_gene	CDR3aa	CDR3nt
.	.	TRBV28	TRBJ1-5	CASSPAWSENQPQHF	TGTGCCAGCTCCCCAGCATGGAGCGAGAATCAGCCCCAGCATTTT
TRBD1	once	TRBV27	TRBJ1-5	CASSPDRDQPQHF	TGTGCCAGCAGCCCGGACAGGGATCAGCCCCAGCATTTT
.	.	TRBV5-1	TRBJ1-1	CASSLGQPGGTEAFF	TGCGCCAGCAGCTTGGGACAGCCGGGCGGCACTGAAGCTTTCTTT
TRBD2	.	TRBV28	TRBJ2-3	CASSFRSGLDGDTQYF	TGTGCCAGCAGTTTTCGTTCGGGACTAGACGGAGATACGCAGTATTTT
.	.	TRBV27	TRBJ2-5	CASSPRLGGETQYF	TGTGCCAGCAGTCCCCGACTAGGGGGAGAGACCCAGTACTTC
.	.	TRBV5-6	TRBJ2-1	CASSQIPGRTNNEQFF	TGTGCCAGCAGCCAAATCCCAGGACGGACTAACAATGAGCAGTTCTTC
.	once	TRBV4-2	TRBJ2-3	CASSQEFASRTDTQYF	TGTGCCAGCAGCCAAGAATTTGCTAGCAGGACAGATACGCAGTATTTT
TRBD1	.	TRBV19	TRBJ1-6	CASSVTGDSLSPLHF	TGTGCCAGTAGTGTGACAGGGGATTCTCTGTCACCCCTCCACTTT
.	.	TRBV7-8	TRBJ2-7	CASSPGVQLSYEQYF	TGTGCCAGCAGCCCAGGGGTACAGCTCTCCTACGAGCAGTACTTC
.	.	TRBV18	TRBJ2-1	CASSPPAGNNEQFF	TGTGCCAGCTCACCCCCCGCAGGGAACAATGAGCAGTTCTTC
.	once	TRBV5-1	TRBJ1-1	CASSAEVNTEAFF	TGCGCCAGCAGCGCGGAGGTCAACACTGAAGCTTTCTTT
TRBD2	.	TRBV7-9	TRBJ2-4	CASSPGTSGGVVKNIQYF	TGTGCCAGCAGCCCAGGGACTAGCGGGGGGGTGGTCAAAAACATTCAGTACTTC
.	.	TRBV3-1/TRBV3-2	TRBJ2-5	CASSHREQETQYF	TGTGCCAGCAGCCACAGGGAGCAAGAGACCCAGTACTTC
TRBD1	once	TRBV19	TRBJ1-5	CASRGWATGGEGNQPQHF	TGTGCCAGTAGGGGATGGGCGACAGGGGGCGAGGGCAATCAGCCCCAGCATTTT
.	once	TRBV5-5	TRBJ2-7	CASSSGQGPAEQYF	TGTGCCAGCAGCTCGGGACAAGGGCCGGCCGAGCAGTACTTC
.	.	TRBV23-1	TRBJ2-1	CASSLRPYNEQFF	TGCGCCAGCAGTCTCCGTCCCTACAATGAGCAGTTCTTC
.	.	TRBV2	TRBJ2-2	CASSDQGRGPGELFF	TGTGCCAGCAGTGACCAGGGTAGGGGTCCCGGGGAGCTGTTTTTT